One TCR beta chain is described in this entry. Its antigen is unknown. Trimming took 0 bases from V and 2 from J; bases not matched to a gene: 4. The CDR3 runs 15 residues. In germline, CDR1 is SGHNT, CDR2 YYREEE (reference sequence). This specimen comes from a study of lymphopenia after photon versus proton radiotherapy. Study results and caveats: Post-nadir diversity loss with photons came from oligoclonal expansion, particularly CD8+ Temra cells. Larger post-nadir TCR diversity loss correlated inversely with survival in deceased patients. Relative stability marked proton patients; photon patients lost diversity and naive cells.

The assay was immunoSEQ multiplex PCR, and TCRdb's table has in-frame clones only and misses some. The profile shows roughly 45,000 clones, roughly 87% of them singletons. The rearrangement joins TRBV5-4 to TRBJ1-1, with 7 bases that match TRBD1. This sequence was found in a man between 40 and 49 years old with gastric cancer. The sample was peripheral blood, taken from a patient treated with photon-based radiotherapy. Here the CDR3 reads CASSLAAGGNTEAFF. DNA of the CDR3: TGTGCCAGCAGCTTGGCGGCAGGGGGAAACACTGAAGCTTTCTTT.